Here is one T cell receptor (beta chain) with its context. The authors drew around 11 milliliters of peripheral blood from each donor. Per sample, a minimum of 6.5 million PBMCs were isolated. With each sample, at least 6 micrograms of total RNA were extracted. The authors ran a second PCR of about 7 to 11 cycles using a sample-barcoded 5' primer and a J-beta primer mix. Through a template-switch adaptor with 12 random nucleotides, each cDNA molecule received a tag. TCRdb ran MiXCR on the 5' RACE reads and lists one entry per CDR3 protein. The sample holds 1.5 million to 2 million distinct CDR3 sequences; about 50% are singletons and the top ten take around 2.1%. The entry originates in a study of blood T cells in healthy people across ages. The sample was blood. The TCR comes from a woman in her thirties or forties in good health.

DNA for the CDR3: TGCAGTGCTCCAGCCCCCTACGAGCAGTACTTC. Protein: CSAPAPYEQYF. The J gene is TRBJ2-7, the V gene TRBV20-1, with unresolved D. Germline loops: CDR1 DFQATT, CDR2 SNEGSKA (reference sequence). V was clipped by 5 bases and J by 2 bases, with 7 bases between them. The CDR3 is made up of 11 amino acids.